Listed here are 13 T cell receptor beta chains from one sample, sequenced in a study of blood T cell repertoires in COVID-19. Repertoires were generated with immunoSEQ multiplex PCR, while TCRdb's copy carries only in-frame clones and drops some. The sample records about 200,000 clones, 86% being singletons. Sequenced: peripheral blood. Source of these receptors: a man aged 30 to 45 who had recovered from COVID-19.

The genes are TRBV20-1 and TRBJ1-1, with D tentatively TRBD1 (5 bases). Germline CDR1 reads DFQATT; CDR2 reads SNEGSKA (reference sequence). The V end lost 7 bases, the J end lost 3 bases, and 9 bases lay between the germline ends. This CDR3 is built from 11 residues. The CDR3 spells CSVGGDTEAFF. The DNA for the CDR3 is TGCAGTGTAGGAGGGGACACTGAAGCTTTCTTT.

With regard to this clone: The identical CDR3 is also encoded by other nucleotide sequences in the sample. The chain uses TRBV7-2 and TRBJ2-5; TRBD1 aligns across 9 bases. CDR3 length equals 14 residues. Germline V gene data show CDR1 as SGHTA and CDR2 as FQGNSA. J lost 5 bases, V lost 5 bases, and 6 bases had no gene match. CDR3 in amino acids: CASSPDRGGETQYF. In DNA form, the CDR3 reads TGTGCCAGCAGCCCGGACAGGGGCGGCGAGACCCAGTACTTC.

This sequence joins TRBV6-2 or TRBV6-3 and TRBJ1-2, with a tentative D call TRBD1 (6 bases). The V end lost 5 bases, the J end lost 10 bases, and 11 bases lay between the germline ends. The CDR3 consists of 11 residues. The germline V gene encodes CDR1 MNHEY and CDR2 SVGEGT. The CDR3 DNA is TGTGCCAGCAGTACCAGGGACACCTACACCTTC. Translated, it gives CASSTRDTYTF.

V and J are TRBV6-5 and TRBJ2-7; 9 positions agree with TRBD1. Trimming at V came to 6 bases and at J to 4 bases, leaving 7 bases not matched to a gene. Germline values: CDR1 MNHEY, CDR2 SVGAGI. This CDR3 is 14 amino acids long. CDR3 residues: CASRWRGQGYEQYF. CDR3 bases: TGTGCCAGCAGATGGAGGGGACAGGGTTACGAGCAGTACTTC.

This clone was found a few times. The V and J genes are TRBV4-2 and TRBJ2-1; D may be TRBD2 (5 bases). The CDR3 runs to 14 residues. From germline, CDR1 is LGHNA and CDR2 YNFKEQ. Trimming shortened V by 5 bases and J by 7 bases, and 15 bases separated the two germline ends. Here the CDR3 reads CASSTQGLFNEQFF. CDR3 sequence (DNA): TGTGCCAGCAGCACCCAAGGACTTTTTAATGAGCAGTTCTTC.

V is TRBV27 and J is TRBJ2-2, with 9 nucleotides matching TRBD1. The J segment lost 4 bases and the V segment lost 5 bases, leaving 11 bases of the junction unmatched. The CDR3 loop spans 17 amino acids. Germline values: CDR1 MNHEY, CDR2 SMNVEV (reference sequence). The CDR3 coding sequence is TGTGCCAGCAGTGCCATAAACCGACAGGGGGTCACCGGGGAGCTGTTTTTT. Protein product: CASSAINRQGVTGELFF.

This clone has just one count. The V and J genes are TRBV6-2 or TRBV6-3 and TRBJ1-2; D gene uncertain. The CDR3 consists of 13 residues. Germline V gene sequence: CDR1 MNHEY, CDR2 SVGEGT. V was pared by 0 bases and J by 4 bases, with 6 bases between. CDR3 residues: CASSYSVSYGYTF. The CDR3 DNA sequence: TGTGCCAGCAGTTACTCGGTTAGCTATGGCTACACCTTC.

This chain joins TRBV12-3 or TRBV12-4 and TRBJ2-7; no definite D call. The CDR3 has 11 amino acids. Trimming stripped 4 bases from V and 4 bases from J, with 5 bases between. The CDR3 region has the DNA TGTGCCAGCAGTTCCCTTTACGAGCAGTACTTC. Translating gives CASSSLYEQYF.

The chain combines TRBV20-1 with TRBJ2-7; TRBD1 matches 10 bases. V gave up 3 bases and J gave up 6 bases; unmatched junction bases: 5. The CDR3 is 13 amino acids. The germline CDR1 and CDR2 sequences are DFQATT and SNEGSKA (reference sequence). The chain's CDR3 is CSASRQGAAEQYF. CDR3 DNA sequence: TGCAGTGCTAGTCGACAGGGGGCCGCCGAGCAGTACTTC.

This chain connects TRBV7-6 to TRBJ2-7; TRBD2 agrees at 11 bases. V shed 1 base and J 0 bases; nucleotides not matched to a gene: 5. Germline V gene sequence: CDR1 SGHVS, CDR2 FNYEAQ. The CDR3 covers 17 residues. The CDR3 sequence: CASSLEASGGSSYEQYF. In nucleotides, the CDR3 is TGTGCCAGCAGCTTAGAGGCTAGCGGGGGGAGCTCCTACGAGCAGTACTTC.

The V and J genes are TRBV29-1 and TRBJ1-1, with a possible D match to TRBD1 (5 bases). The length of the CDR3 is 14 residues. Trimming removed 2 bases from V and 4 bases from J, with 14 bases in between. The germline V gene has CDR1 SQVTM and CDR2 ANQGSEA. The CDR3 DNA sequence: TGCAGCGTTGAAAGTAGGGAGGGGAGCACTGAAGCTTTCTTT. This sequence encodes CSVESREGSTEAFF.

CDR3 sequence (DNA): TGTGCCAGCAGCTTAACCGGGACTCCAAGATACAATGAGCAGTTCTTC. Translating it yields CASSLTGTPRYNEQFF. The chain has TRBV7-2 and TRBJ2-1, with D maybe TRBD2 (6 bases). Trimming took off 2 bases at V and 4 bases at J, with 15 bases between the two ends. Looked up from germline, CDR1 is SGHTA and CDR2 is FQGNSA. The CDR3 length is 16 residues.

The gene calls are TRBV5-1 and TRBJ1-2, with D perhaps TRBD1 (6 bases). The V gene's germline CDR1 is SGHRS and CDR2 YFSETQ. Between the trimmed V and J ends, which lost 2 bases and 4 bases, there was a span of 12 bases. This CDR3 has 14 amino acids. The CDR3 nucleotides read TGCGCCAGCAGCTTTGGGGCAGGGGCCTATGGCTACACCTTC. This sequence encodes CASSFGAGAYGYTF.